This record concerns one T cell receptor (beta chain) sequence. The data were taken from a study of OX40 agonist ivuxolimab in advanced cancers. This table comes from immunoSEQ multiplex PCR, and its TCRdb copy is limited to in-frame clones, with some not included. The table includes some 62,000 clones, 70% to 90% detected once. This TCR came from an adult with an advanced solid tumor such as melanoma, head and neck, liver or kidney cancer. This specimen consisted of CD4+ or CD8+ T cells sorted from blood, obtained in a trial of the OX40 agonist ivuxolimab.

The CDR3 loop is CASSSGALGTGGYGYTF. CDR3 DNA sequence: TGTGCCAGTAGTTCGGGGGCCCTGGGAACCGGGGGCTATGGCTACACCTTC. The V gene is TRBV19, the J gene TRBJ1-2; D perhaps matches TRBD1 (6 bases). This CDR3 is 17 amino acids long. Trimming cost V 5 bases and J 4 bases, with 23 bases left between them. Germline CDR1 LNHDA, CDR2 SQIVND (reference sequence).